The clone carrying this T cell receptor (beta chain) was recorded many times. Germline V gene lookup returns CDR1 SGHTA and CDR2 FQGNSA. V gave up 6 bases and J gave up 3 bases; unmatched junction bases: 5. CDR3 length: 14 residues. TCRdb processed the 5' RACE reads anew with MiXCR; each CDR3 protein has one entry. There are 350,000 to 400,000 distinct CDR3 sequences in the sample; roughly 31% occur only once, and about 6% lies in the top ten. This specimen comes from a study of identical twins' blood T cells. The chain carries TRBV7-2 and TRBJ1-5; 7 bases align to TRBD1. The receptor was derived from a woman aged 18-55 years in good health. The material sequenced was PBMCs. CDR3 loop: CASRLTGDNQPQHF. The CDR3 nucleotides read TGTGCCAGCAGATTAACAGGGGACAATCAGCCCCAGCATTTT.